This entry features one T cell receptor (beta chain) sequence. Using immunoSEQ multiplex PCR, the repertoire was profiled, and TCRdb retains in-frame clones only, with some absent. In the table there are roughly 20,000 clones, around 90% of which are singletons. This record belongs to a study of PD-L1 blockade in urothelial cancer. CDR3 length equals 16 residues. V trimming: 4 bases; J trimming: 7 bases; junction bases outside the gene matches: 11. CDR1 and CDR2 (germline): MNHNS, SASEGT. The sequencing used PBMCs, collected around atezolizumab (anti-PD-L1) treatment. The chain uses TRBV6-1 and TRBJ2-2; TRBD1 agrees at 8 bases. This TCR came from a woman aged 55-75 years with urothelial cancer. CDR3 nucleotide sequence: TGTGCCAGCAGTGTATTTCTGAGTGGGACAGGCGGGGAGCTGTTTTTT. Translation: CASSVFLSGTGGELFF.